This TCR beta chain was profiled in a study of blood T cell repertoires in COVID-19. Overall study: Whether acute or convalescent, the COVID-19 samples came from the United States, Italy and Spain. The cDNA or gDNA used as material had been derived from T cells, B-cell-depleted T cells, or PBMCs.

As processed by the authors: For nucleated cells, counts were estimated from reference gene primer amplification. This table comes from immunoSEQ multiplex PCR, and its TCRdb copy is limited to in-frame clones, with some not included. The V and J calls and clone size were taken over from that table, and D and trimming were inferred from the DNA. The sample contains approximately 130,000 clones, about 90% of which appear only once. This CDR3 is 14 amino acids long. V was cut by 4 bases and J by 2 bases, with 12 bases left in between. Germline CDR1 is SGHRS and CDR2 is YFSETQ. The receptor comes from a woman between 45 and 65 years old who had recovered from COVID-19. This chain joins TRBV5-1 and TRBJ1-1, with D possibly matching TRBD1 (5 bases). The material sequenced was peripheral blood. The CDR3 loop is CASSGQGSNTEAFF. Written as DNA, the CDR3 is TGCGCCAGCAGCGGGCAGGGTTCAAACACTGAAGCTTTCTTT. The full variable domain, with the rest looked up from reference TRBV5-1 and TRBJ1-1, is KAGVTQTPRYLIKTRGQQVTLSCSPISGHRSVSWYQQTPGQGLQFLFEYFSETQRNKGNFPGRFSGRQFSNSRSEMNVSTLELGDSALYLCASSGQGSNTEAFFGQGTRLTVV.